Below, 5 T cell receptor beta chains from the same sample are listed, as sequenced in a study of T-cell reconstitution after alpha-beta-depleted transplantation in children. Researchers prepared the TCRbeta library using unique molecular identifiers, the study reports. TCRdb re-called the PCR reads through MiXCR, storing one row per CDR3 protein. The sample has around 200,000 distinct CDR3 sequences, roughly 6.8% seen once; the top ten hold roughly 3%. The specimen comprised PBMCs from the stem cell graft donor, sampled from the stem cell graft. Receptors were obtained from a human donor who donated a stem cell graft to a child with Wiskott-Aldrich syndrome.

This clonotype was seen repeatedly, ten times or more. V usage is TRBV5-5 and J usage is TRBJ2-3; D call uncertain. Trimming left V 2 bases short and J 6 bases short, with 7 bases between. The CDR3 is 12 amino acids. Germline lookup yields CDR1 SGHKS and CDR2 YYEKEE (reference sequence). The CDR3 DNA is TGTGCCAGCAGCTTCGACTGGGATACGCAGTATTTT. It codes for CASSFDWDTQYF.

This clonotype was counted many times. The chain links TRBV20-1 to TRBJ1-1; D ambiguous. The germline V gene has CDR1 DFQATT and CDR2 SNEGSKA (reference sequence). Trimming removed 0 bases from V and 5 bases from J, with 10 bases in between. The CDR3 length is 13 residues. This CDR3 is CSAREPGKTEAFF. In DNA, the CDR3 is TGCAGTGCTAGAGAACCGGGGAAGACTGAAGCTTTCTTT.

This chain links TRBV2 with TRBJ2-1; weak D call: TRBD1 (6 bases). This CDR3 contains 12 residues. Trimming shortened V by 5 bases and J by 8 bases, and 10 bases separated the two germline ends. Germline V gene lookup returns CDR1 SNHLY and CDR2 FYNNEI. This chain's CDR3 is CASSNRVHEQFF. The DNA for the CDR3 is TGTGCCAGCAGTAACAGGGTCCATGAGCAGTTCTTC.

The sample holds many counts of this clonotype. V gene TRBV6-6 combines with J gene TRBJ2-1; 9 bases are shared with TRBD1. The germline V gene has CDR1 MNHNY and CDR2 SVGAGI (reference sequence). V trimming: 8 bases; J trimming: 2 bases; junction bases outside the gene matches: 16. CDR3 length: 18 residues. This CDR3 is CASRSISGTGLTYNEQFF. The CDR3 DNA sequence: TGTGCCAGCCGTTCAATTTCCGGGACAGGGTTGACCTACAATGAGCAGTTCTTC.

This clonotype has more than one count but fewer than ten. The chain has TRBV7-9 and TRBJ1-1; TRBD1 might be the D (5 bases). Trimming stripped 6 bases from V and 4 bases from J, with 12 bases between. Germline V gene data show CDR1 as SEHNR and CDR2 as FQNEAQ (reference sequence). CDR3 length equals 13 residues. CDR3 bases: TGTGCCAGCAGATTGGCAGGGTTCACTGAAGCTTTCTTT. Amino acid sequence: CASRLAGFTEAFF.